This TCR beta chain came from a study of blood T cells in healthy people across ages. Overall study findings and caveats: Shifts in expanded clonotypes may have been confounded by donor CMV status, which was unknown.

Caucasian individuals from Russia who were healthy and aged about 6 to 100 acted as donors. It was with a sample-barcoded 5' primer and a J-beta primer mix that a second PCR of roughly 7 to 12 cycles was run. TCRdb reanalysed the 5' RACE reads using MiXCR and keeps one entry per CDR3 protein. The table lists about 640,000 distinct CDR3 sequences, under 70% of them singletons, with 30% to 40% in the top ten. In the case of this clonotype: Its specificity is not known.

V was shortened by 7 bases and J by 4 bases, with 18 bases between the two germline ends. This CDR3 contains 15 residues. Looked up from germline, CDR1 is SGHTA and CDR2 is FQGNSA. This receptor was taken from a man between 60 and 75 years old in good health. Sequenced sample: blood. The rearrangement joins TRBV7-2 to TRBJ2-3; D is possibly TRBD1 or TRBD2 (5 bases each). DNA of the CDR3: TGTGCCAGCACCGAGACGGGACCAGCGTCAGATACGCAGTATTTT. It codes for CASTETGPASDTQYF.